The source of this TCR beta chain is a study of blood T cell repertoires in COVID-19. On the study more broadly: From the United States, Italy and Spain came samples of acute and convalescent COVID-19. Sources were T cells, B-cell-depleted T cells, or PBMCs; the material itself was cDNA or gDNA.

Authors' methods: Estimation of nucleated cell counts relied on the amplification of reference gene primers. Sequenced by immunoSEQ multiplex PCR; TCRdb stores in-frame clones only, minus some. The V and J calls and clone size come from that table; D and trimming were worked out from the DNA. Among under 120,000 clones listed, roughly 84% were seen once. CDR3 length equals 15 residues. CDR1 is KGHSH and CDR2 is LQKENI in the germline V gene. Between the trimmed V and J ends, which lost 2 bases and 2 bases, there was a span of 10 bases. This clone came up once. Source material: peripheral blood. The V gene is TRBV18, the J gene TRBJ2-1, with TRBD2 as a possible D gene (6 bases). The sequence came from a human donor in a cohort sampled during active COVID-19. The CDR3 coding sequence is TGTGCCAGCTCACCAGGAGGGATCACCTACAATGAGCAGTTCTTC. It is translated as CASSPGGITYNEQFF.